Listed below are T cell receptor beta chains from one sample, sequenced in a study of shared clonotypes between healthy human individuals. Generated by immunoSEQ multiplex PCR, the TCRdb table keeps only in-frame clones and is missing some. Seen here are some 1,900,000 clones, approximately 94% observed once, and the top ten hold 1% to 1.5%. Source material: naive CD8+ T cells sorted from blood. All receptors derive from a man between 18 and 35 years old in good health. The CDR3 runs from the conserved cysteine through the conserved F or W. D genes are given only for firm matches. Rows give clone size only sometimes, using once, few, many, or a class for an expanded clone.

clone_size: NA
d_call: NA
j_call: TRBJ2-7
v_call: TRBV7-9
cdr3_aa: CASSSAASIEQYF
cdr3_nt: TGTGCCAGCAGCTCCGCGGCTAGCATCGAGCAGTACTTC

clone_size: NA
d_call: NA
j_call: TRBJ2-7
v_call: TRBV28
cdr3_aa: CASTPMGGTYEQYF
cdr3_nt: TGTGCCAGCACCCCCATGGGCGGGACCTACGAGCAGTACTTC

clone_size: NA
d_call: NA
j_call: TRBJ2-7
v_call: TRBV7-9
cdr3_aa: CASSVGLDYEQYF
cdr3_nt: TGTGCCAGCAGCGTGGGACTCGATTACGAGCAGTACTTC

clone_size: NA
d_call: TRBD1
j_call: TRBJ2-2
v_call: TRBV2
cdr3_aa: CASSYRGDTGELFF
cdr3_nt: TGTGCCAGCAGTTACAGGGGGGACACCGGGGAGCTGTTTTTT

clone_size: NA
d_call: NA
j_call: TRBJ2-7
v_call: TRBV2
cdr3_aa: CASSEFIPGPNYEQYF
cdr3_nt: TGTGCCAGCAGTGAGTTTATCCCAGGGCCCAACTACGAGCAGTACTTC

clone_size: NA
d_call: NA
j_call: TRBJ1-1
v_call: TRBV29-1
cdr3_aa: CSVVLVEDTEAFF
cdr3_nt: TGCAGCGTTGTATTGGTCGAGGACACTGAAGCTTTCTTT

clone_size: NA
d_call: NA
j_call: TRBJ1-6
v_call: TRBV5-4
cdr3_aa: CASSLGSSPLHF
cdr3_nt: TGTGCCAGCAGCTTGGGCTCTTCACCCCTCCACTTT

clone_size: once
d_call: NA
j_call: TRBJ2-7
v_call: TRBV4-1
cdr3_aa: CASSQDLPREQYF
cdr3_nt: TGCGCCAGCAGCCAAGATCTCCCCCGCGAGCAGTACTTC

clone_size: once
d_call: NA
j_call: TRBJ2-1
v_call: TRBV28
cdr3_aa: CASSLRLVQFMGDEQFF
cdr3_nt: TGTGCCAGCAGTTTGAGGTTGGTACAGTTTATGGGTGATGAGCAGTTCTTC

clone_size: NA
d_call: TRBD1
j_call: TRBJ2-2
v_call: TRBV14
cdr3_aa: CASSRTGRDTGELFF
cdr3_nt: TGTGCCAGCAGCCGGACAGGAAGGGACACCGGGGAGCTGTTTTTT

clone_size: NA
d_call: NA
j_call: TRBJ1-5
v_call: TRBV30
cdr3_aa: CAWSVQADQPQHF
cdr3_nt: TGTGCCTGGAGTGTACAGGCAGATCAGCCCCAGCATTTT

clone_size: NA
d_call: TRBD2
j_call: TRBJ2-3
v_call: TRBV4-1
cdr3_aa: CASTPSRGGLTDTQYF
cdr3_nt: TGCGCCAGCACCCCTTCGCGGGGGGGCCTCACAGATACGCAGTATTTT

clone_size: once
d_call: TRBD1
j_call: TRBJ2-5
v_call: TRBV7-6
cdr3_aa: CASSLSGTGMKTQYF
cdr3_nt: TGTGCCAGCAGTTTATCCGGGACAGGGATGAAGACCCAGTACTTC

clone_size: NA
d_call: TRBD1
j_call: TRBJ1-1
v_call: TRBV6-5
cdr3_aa: CASSYSPDRAAFF
cdr3_nt: TGTGCCAGCAGTTATAGCCCCGACAGGGCGGCTTTCTTT

clone_size: NA
d_call: NA
j_call: TRBJ2-7
v_call: TRBV5-1
cdr3_aa: CASSLAGLSYEQYF
cdr3_nt: TGCGCCAGCAGCTTGGCCGGCCTCTCCTACGAGCAGTACTTC

clone_size: NA
d_call: NA
j_call: TRBJ2-1
v_call: TRBV7-3
cdr3_aa: CASSYTGFEQFF
cdr3_nt: TGTGCCAGCAGCTACACAGGGTTTGAGCAGTTCTTC

clone_size: NA
d_call: TRBD2
j_call: TRBJ2-7
v_call: TRBV4-1
cdr3_aa: CASSHPGLAGAYEQYF
cdr3_nt: TGCGCCAGCAGCCACCCCGGACTAGCGGGAGCCTACGAGCAGTACTTC

clone_size: NA
d_call: NA
j_call: TRBJ1-4
v_call: TRBV7-9
cdr3_aa: CASIFGGSEKLFF
cdr3_nt: TGTGCCAGCATTTTTGGGGGCAGTGAAAAACTGTTTTTT

clone_size: NA
d_call: TRBD1
j_call: TRBJ2-2
v_call: TRBV9
cdr3_aa: CASSARQGLDTGELFF
cdr3_nt: TGTGCCAGCAGCGCCCGACAGGGGCTCGACACCGGGGAGCTGTTTTTT

clone_size: NA
d_call: NA
j_call: TRBJ1-3
v_call: TRBV7-2
cdr3_aa: CASSLGRTSGNTIYF
cdr3_nt: TGTGCCAGCAGCTTAGGCCGGACATCTGGAAACACCATATATTTT

clone_size: NA
d_call: NA
j_call: TRBJ2-1
v_call: TRBV5-4
cdr3_aa: CASSLLTEQFF
cdr3_nt: TGTGCCAGCAGCTTGCTGACAGAGCAGTTCTTC

clone_size: NA
d_call: NA
j_call: TRBJ2-1
v_call: TRBV7-3
cdr3_aa: CASSPSAGFNEQFF
cdr3_nt: TGTGCCAGCAGCCCCTCTGCGGGTTTCAATGAGCAGTTCTTC

clone_size: NA
d_call: NA
j_call: TRBJ1-3
v_call: TRBV30
cdr3_aa: CAWRTPANSGNTIYF
cdr3_nt: TGTGCCTGGAGGACCCCGGCAAACTCTGGAAACACCATATATTTT

clone_size: few
d_call: NA
j_call: TRBJ1-1
v_call: TRBV27
cdr3_aa: CASSYNYNTEAFF
cdr3_nt: TGTGCCAGCAGCTACAACTATAACACTGAAGCTTTCTTT

clone_size: NA
d_call: NA
j_call: TRBJ2-1
v_call: TRBV4-3
cdr3_aa: CASSQDDSGYNEQFF
cdr3_nt: TGCGCCAGCAGCCAAGATGATAGCGGATACAATGAGCAGTTCTTC

clone_size: NA
d_call: NA
j_call: TRBJ2-7
v_call: TRBV4-3
cdr3_aa: CASSPGGFGYEGSYEQYF
cdr3_nt: TGCGCCAGCAGCCCCGGAGGTTTCGGGTACGAAGGCTCCTACGAGCAGTACTTC

clone_size: once
d_call: NA
j_call: TRBJ1-2
v_call: TRBV28
cdr3_aa: CASSGRGGLYYGYTF
cdr3_nt: TGTGCCAGCAGTGGTAGAGGTGGGCTCTACTATGGCTACACCTTC

clone_size: NA
d_call: NA
j_call: TRBJ1-1
v_call: TRBV7-9
cdr3_aa: CASSLDLGILADEAFF
cdr3_nt: TGTGCCAGCAGCTTAGATCTTGGGATCTTGGCGGACGAAGCTTTCTTT

clone_size: few
d_call: NA
j_call: TRBJ2-1
v_call: TRBV9
cdr3_aa: CASSVASYNEQFF
cdr3_nt: TGTGCCAGCAGCGTAGCCTCCTACAATGAGCAGTTCTTC

clone_size: once
d_call: NA
j_call: TRBJ1-1
v_call: TRBV5-6
cdr3_aa: CASSLEWRTQENTEAFF
cdr3_nt: TGTGCCAGCAGCTTGGAATGGAGGACTCAAGAGAACACTGAAGCTTTCTTT

clone_size: few
d_call: TRBD1
j_call: TRBJ2-7
v_call: TRBV29-1
cdr3_aa: CSVWTGPYEQYF
cdr3_nt: TGCAGCGTCTGGACAGGCCCCTACGAGCAGTACTTC

clone_size: NA
d_call: NA
j_call: TRBJ1-2
v_call: TRBV7-9
cdr3_aa: CASSFSGDGPYGYTF
cdr3_nt: TGTGCCAGCAGCTTCTCGGGGGACGGACCATATGGCTACACCTTC

clone_size: NA
d_call: NA
j_call: TRBJ2-3
v_call: TRBV2
cdr3_aa: CASIPEPGLSTDTQYF
cdr3_nt: TGTGCCAGCATTCCGGAACCGGGACTCAGCACAGATACGCAGTATTTT

clone_size: NA
d_call: NA
j_call: TRBJ2-7
v_call: TRBV7-9
cdr3_aa: CASSLAEGRRASYEQYF
cdr3_nt: TGTGCCAGCAGCTTAGCGGAGGGCAGGAGGGCCTCCTACGAGCAGTACTTC

clone_size: NA
d_call: NA
j_call: TRBJ2-7
v_call: TRBV27
cdr3_aa: CASRAGSYYEQYF
cdr3_nt: TGTGCCAGCAGGGCTGGGTCTTACTACGAGCAGTACTTC

clone_size: NA
d_call: TRBD2
j_call: TRBJ2-1
v_call: TRBV27
cdr3_aa: CASTSGLVVEQFF
cdr3_nt: TGTGCCAGCACCAGCGGACTAGTCGTTGAGCAGTTCTTC

clone_size: few
d_call: TRBD1
j_call: TRBJ1-1
v_call: TRBV30
cdr3_aa: CAWTQGATEAFF
cdr3_nt: TGTGCCTGGACACAGGGGGCCACTGAAGCTTTCTTT

clone_size: NA
d_call: NA
j_call: TRBJ1-1
v_call: TRBV6-6
cdr3_aa: CASSYSGEGNTEAFF
cdr3_nt: TGTGCCAGCAGTTATTCAGGGGAAGGAAACACTGAAGCTTTCTTT

clone_size: NA
d_call: NA
j_call: TRBJ1-4
v_call: TRBV15
cdr3_aa: CATSRDLGINEKLFF
cdr3_nt: TGTGCCACCAGCAGAGATTTGGGGATTAATGAAAAACTGTTTTTT

clone_size: NA
d_call: NA
j_call: TRBJ1-1
v_call: TRBV29-1
cdr3_aa: CSVKNTEAFF
cdr3_nt: TGCAGCGTTAAGAACACTGAAGCTTTCTTT

clone_size: NA
d_call: TRBD1
j_call: TRBJ1-2
v_call: TRBV4-1
cdr3_aa: CASSPDRGINYGYTF
cdr3_nt: TGCGCCAGCAGCCCAGACAGGGGAATTAACTATGGCTACACCTTC